The entry below describes one TCR beta chain. The antigen remains unidentified. The germline V gene encodes CDR1 KGHSH and CDR2 LQKENI. V was shortened by 3 bases and J by 5 bases, with 10 bases between the two germline ends. The CDR3 length is 13 residues. Sorted T cells were CFSE-labeled and cultured 4 to 5 days with allogeneic regulatory or mature dendritic cells at 1:10. This specimen comes from a study of regulatory dendritic cells for organ transplantation. This table comes from immunoSEQ multiplex PCR, and its TCRdb copy is limited to in-frame clones, with some not included. This table has about 5,400 clones, 65% to 75% appearing once.

V is TRBV18 and J is TRBJ2-5, with D possibly TRBD1 on 5 matching bases. Sequencing was carried out using memory CD8+ T cells from blood cultured with regulatory dendritic cells. Noted subset: CD45RO+ memory T cells. The TCR originated in a human donor in good health. The CDR3, as DNA: TGTGCCAGCTCACCCCAGGGTGGGGAGACCCAGTACTTC. It is translated as CASSPQGGETQYF.